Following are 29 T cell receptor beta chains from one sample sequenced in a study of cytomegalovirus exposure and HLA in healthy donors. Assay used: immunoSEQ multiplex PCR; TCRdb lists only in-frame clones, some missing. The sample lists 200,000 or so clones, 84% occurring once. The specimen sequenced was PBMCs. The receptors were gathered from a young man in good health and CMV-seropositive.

The chain's CDR3 is CAWSVRGNEQFF. For the CDR3, the DNA is TGTGCCTGGAGCGTCAGGGGAAATGAGCAGTTCTTC. The chain links TRBV30 to TRBJ2-1, with a weak D call TRBD1 (6 bases). The CDR3 loop spans 12 amino acids. Between the trimmed V and J ends, which lost 3 bases and 7 bases, there was a span of 10 bases. Germline CDR1 GTSNPN, CDR2 SVGIG (reference sequence).

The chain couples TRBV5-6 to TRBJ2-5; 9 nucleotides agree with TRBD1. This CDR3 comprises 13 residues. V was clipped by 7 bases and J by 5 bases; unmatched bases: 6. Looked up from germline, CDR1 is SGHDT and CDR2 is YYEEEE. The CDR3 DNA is TGTGCCAGCCGCACAGGGGGCAGCGAGACCCAGTACTTC. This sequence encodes CASRTGGSETQYF.

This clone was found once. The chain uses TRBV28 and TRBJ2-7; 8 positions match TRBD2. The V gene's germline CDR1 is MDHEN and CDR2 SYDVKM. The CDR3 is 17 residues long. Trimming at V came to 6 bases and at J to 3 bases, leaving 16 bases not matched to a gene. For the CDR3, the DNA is TGTGCCAGCAGCCCGACTAGCGCCCTACCTTTGGTCTACGAGCAGTACTTC. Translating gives CASSPTSALPLVYEQYF. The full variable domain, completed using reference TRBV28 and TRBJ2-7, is DVKVTQSSRYLVKRTGEKVFLECVQDMDHENMFWYRQDPGLGLRLIYFSYDVKMKEKGDIPEGYSVSREKKERFSLILESASTNQTSMYLCASSPTSALPLVYEQYFGPGTRLTVT.

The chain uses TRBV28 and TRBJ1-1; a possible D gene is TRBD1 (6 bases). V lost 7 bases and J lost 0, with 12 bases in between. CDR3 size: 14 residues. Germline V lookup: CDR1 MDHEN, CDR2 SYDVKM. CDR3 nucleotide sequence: TGTGCCAGCACCCTAGGGGACATGAACACTGAAGCTTTCTTT. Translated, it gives CASTLGDMNTEAFF.

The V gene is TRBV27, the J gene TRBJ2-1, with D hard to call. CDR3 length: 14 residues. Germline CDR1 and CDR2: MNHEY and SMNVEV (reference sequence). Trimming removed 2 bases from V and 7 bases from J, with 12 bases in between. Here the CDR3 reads CASSLDSAWNEQFF. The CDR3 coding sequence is TGTGCCAGCAGTTTAGACTCCGCGTGGAATGAGCAGTTCTTC.

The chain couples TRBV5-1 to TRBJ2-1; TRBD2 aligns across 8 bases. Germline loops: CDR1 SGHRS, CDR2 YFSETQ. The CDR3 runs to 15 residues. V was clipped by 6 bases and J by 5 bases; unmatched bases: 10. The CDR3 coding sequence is TGCGCCAGCACACCCTTTCCAGCGGGAGACAATGAGCAGTTCTTC. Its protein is CASTPFPAGDNEQFF.

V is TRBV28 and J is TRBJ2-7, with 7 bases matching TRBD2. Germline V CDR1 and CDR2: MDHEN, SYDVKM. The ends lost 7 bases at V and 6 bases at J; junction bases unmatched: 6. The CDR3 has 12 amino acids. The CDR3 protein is CASTGLVSEQYF. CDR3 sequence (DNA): TGTGCCAGCACCGGACTAGTCAGCGAGCAGTACTTC.

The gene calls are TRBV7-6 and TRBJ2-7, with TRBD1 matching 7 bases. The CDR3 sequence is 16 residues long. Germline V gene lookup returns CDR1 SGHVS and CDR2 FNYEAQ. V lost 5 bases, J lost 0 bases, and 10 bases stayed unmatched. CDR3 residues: CASSPRQGGYSYEQYF. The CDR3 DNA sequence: TGTGCCAGCAGCCCCCGACAGGGCGGCTACTCCTACGAGCAGTACTTC.

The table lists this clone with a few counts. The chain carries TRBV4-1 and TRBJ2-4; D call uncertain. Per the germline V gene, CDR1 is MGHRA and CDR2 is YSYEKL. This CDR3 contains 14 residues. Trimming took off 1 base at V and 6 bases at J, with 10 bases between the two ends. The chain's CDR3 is CASSQAGPGNIQYF. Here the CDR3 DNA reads TGCGCCAGCAGCCAAGCCGGCCCAGGAAACATTCAGTACTTC.

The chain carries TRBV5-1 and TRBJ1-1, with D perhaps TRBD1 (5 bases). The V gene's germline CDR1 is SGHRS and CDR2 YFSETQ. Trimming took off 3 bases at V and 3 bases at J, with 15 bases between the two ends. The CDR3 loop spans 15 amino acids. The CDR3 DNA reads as TGCGCCAGCAGCTGGGGGGGAGACAGCGACACTGAAGCTTTCTTT. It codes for CASSWGGDSDTEAFF.

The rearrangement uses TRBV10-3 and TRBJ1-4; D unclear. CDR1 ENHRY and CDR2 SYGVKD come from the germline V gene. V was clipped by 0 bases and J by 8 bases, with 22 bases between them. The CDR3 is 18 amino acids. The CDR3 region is CAISESRARGSMGEKLFF. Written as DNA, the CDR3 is TGTGCCATCAGTGAGTCGAGGGCTCGGGGTTCCATGGGAGAAAAACTGTTTTTT.

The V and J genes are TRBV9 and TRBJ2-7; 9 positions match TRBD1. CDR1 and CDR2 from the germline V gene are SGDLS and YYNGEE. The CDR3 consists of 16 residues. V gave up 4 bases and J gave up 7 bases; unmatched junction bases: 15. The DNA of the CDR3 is TGTGCCAGCAGCTCGCTTCGGACAGGGGTGGTTGGAGAGCAGTACTTC. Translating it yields CASSSLRTGVVGEQYF. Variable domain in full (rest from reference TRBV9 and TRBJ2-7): DSGVTQTPKHLITATGQRVTLRCSPRSGDLSVYWYQQSLDQGLQFLIQYYNGEERAKGNILERFSAQQFPDLHSELNLSSLELGDSALYFCASSSLRTGVVGEQYFGPGTRLTVT.

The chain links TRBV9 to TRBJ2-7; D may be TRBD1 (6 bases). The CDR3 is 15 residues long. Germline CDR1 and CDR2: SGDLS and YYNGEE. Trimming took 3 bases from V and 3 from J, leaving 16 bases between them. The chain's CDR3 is CASSGGPGNIYEQYF. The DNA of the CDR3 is TGTGCCAGCAGCGGGGGGCCTGGGAATATCTACGAGCAGTACTTC.

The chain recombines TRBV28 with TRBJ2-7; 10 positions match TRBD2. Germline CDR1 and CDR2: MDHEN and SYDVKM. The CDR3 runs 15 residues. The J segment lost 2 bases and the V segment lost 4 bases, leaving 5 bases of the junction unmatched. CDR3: CASSYPGLATYEQYF. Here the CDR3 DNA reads TGTGCCAGCAGTTACCCGGGACTAGCGACCTACGAGCAGTACTTC.

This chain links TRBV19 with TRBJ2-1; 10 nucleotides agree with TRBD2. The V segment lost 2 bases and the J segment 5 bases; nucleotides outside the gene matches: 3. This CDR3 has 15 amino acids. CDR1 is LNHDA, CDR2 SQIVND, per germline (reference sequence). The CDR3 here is CASSILTSGNNEQFF. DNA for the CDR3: TGTGCCAGTAGTATACTTACTAGCGGGAACAATGAGCAGTTCTTC.

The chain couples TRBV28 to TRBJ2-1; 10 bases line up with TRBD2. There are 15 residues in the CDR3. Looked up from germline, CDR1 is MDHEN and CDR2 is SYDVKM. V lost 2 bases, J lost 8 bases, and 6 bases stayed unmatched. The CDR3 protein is CASSLLAGVKDEQFF. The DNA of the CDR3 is TGTGCCAGCAGTTTACTAGCGGGAGTTAAGGATGAGCAGTTCTTC.

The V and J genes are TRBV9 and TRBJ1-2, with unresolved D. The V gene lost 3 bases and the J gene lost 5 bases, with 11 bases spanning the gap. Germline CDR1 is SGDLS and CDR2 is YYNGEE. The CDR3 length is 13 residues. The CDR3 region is CASSAMLRYGYTF. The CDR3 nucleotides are TGTGCCAGCAGCGCCATGCTTCGGTATGGCTACACCTTC.

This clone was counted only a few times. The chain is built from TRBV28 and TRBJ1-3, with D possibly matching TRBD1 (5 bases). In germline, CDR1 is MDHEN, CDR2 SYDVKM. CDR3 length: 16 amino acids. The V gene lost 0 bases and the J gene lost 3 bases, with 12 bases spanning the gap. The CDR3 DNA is TGTGCCAGCAGTTTATGGACAGTGGGGAATGGAAACACCATATATTTT. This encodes CASSLWTVGNGNTIYF.

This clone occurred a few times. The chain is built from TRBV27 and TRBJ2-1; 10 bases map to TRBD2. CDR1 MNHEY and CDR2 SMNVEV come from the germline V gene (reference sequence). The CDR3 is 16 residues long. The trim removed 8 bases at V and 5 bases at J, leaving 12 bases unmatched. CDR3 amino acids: CASRWQREGRDNEQFF. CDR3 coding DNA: TGTGCCAGCCGATGGCAGCGGGAGGGCCGCGACAATGAGCAGTTCTTC.

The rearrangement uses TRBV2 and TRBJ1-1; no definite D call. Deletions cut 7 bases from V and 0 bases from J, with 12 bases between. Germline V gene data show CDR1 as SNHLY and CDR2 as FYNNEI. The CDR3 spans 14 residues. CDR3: CASTFSDMNTEAFF. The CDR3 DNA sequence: TGTGCCAGCACCTTCAGTGATATGAACACTGAAGCTTTCTTT.

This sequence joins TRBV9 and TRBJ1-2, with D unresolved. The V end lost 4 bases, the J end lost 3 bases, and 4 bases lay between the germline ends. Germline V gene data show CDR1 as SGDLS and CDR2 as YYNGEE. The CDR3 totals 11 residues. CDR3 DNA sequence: TGTGCCAGCAGCCGCGACTATGGCTACACCTTC. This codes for CASSRDYGYTF.

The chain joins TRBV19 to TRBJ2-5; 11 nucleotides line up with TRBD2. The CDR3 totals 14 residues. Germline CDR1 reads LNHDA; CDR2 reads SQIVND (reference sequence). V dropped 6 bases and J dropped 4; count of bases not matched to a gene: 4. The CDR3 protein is CASRDLAGGETQYF. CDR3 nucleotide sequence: TGTGCCAGTAGGGATCTAGCGGGAGGAGAGACCCAGTACTTC.

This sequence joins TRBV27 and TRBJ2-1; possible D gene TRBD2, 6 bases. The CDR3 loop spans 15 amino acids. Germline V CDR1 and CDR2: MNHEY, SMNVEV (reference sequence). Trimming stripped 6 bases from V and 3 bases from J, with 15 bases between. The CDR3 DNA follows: TGTGCCAGCAGACCCTCCGTCGGGAGCTACAATGAGCAGTTCTTC. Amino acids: CASRPSVGSYNEQFF.

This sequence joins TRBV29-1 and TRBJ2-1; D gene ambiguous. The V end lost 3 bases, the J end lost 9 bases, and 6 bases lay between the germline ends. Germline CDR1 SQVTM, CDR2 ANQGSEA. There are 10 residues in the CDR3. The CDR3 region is CSVDLGEQFF. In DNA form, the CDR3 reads TGCAGCGTTGACCTAGGTGAGCAGTTCTTC.

Written as DNA, the CDR3 is TGCAGCGCTTCCGCGAGGACAGGCAGCTACGAGCAGTACTTC. Translated, it gives CSASARTGSYEQYF. The chain joins TRBV29-1 to TRBJ2-7; 7 nucleotides agree with TRBD1. This CDR3 region has 14 residues. Germline lookup yields CDR1 SQVTM and CDR2 ANQGSEA. The ends lost 7 bases at V and 3 bases at J; junction bases unmatched: 12.

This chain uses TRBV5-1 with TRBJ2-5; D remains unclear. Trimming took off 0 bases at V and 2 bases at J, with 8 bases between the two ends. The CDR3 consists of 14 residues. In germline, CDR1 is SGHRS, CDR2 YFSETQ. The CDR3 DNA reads TGCGCCAGCAGCTTGGCCGCCAGGCAAGAGACCCAGTACTTC. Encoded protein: CASSLAARQETQYF. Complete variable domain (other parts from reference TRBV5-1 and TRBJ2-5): KAGVTQTPRYLIKTRGQQVTLSCSPISGHRSVSWYQQTPGQGLQFLFEYFSETQRNKGNFPGRFSGRQFSNSRSEMNVSTLELGDSALYLCASSLAARQETQYFGPGTRLLVL.

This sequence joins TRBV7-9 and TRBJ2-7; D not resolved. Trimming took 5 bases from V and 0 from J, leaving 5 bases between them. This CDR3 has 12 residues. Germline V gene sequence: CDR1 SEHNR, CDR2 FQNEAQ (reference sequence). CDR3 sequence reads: CASSLPSYEQYF. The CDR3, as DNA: TGTGCCAGCAGCCTCCCCTCCTACGAGCAGTACTTC. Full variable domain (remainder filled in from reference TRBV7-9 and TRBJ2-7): DTGVSQNPRHKITKRGQNVTFRCDPISEHNRLYWYRQTLGQGPEFLTYFQNEAQLEKSRLLSDRFSAERPKGSFSTLEIQRTEQGDSAMYLCASSLPSYEQYFGPGTRLTVT.

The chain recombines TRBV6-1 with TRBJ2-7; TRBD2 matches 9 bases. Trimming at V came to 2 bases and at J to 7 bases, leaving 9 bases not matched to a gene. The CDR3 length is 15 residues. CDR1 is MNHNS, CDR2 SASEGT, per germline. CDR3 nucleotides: TGTGCCAGCAGTGAAATGGCTGCGGGAGGGGGTGAGCAGTACTTC. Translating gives CASSEMAAGGGEQYF.

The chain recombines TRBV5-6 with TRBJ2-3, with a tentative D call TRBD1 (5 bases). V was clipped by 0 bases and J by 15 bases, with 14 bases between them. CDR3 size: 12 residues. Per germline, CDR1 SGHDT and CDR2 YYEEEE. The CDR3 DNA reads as TGTGCCAGCAGCTTGGCAGGGCCTCGCCCCTATTTT. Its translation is CASSLAGPRPYF.